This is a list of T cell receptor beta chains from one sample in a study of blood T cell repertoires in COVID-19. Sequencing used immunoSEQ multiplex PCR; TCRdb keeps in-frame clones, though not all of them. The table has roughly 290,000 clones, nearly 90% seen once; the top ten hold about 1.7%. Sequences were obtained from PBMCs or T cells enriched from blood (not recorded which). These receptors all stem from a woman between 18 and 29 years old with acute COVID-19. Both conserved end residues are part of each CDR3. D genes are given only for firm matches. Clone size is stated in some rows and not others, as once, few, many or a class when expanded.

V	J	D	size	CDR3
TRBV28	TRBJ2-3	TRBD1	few	CASSKYPRTGTYTDTQYF
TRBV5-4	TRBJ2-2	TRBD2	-	CASSLAPGLAGGGVAGELFF
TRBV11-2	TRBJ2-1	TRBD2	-	CASSLGSGPHNEQFF
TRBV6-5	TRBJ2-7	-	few	CASSYSSQGWEQYF
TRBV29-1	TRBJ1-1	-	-	CSVADFPNTEAFF
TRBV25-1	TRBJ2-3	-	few	CASSAAGTDTQYF
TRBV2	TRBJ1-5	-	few	CASSEGRGGNNQPQHF
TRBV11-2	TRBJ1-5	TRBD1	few	CASSLGTGGFNQPQHF
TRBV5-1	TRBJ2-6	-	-	CASSFDYSGANVLTF
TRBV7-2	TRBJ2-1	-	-	CASSLGAGRLGEQFF
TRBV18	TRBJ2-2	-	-	CASSLDSNTGELFF
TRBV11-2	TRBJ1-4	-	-	CASSFGGRTNEKLFF
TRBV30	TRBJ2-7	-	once	CAWSGSYEQYF
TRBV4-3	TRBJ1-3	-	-	CASSQGAAGSGNTIYF
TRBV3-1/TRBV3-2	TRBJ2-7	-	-	CASSRRDTRTYEQYF
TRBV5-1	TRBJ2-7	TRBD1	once	CASSPRDRAYEQYF
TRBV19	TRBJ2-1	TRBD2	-	CASSRASGVNEQFF
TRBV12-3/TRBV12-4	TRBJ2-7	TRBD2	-	CASSLGSGYEQYF
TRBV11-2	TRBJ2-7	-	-	CASSLYSTGTYEQYF
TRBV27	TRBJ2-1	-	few	CASSFFQAGTVEQFF
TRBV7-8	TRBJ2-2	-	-	CASSQVGGNTGELFF
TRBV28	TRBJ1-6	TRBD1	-	CASSPGTGGNSPLHF
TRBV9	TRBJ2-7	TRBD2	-	CASSAGRLEGGPPYEQYF
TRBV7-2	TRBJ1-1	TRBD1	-	CASSPQGGQGSTEAFF
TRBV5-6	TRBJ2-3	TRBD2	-	CASSLPGLAGSTDTQYF
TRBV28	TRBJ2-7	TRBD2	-	CASSLLYHIGSAGFYEQYF
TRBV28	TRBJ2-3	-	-	CASSRTPRTAMLSTDTQYF
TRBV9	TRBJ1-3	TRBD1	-	CASSVGGDRGNTIYF
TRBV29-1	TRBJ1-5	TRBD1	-	CSVSVGQGNQPQHF
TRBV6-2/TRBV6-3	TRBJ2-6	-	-	CASSESSGANVLTF
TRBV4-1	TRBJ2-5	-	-	CASSHQETGQETQYF
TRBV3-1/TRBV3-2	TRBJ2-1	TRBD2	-	CASSQGTSGRSEQFF
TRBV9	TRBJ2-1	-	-	CASSPQVAVNNNEQFF
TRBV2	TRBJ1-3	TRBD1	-	CASHDRGRRTGF
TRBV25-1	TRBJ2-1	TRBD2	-	CATQPGLADKSYNEQFF
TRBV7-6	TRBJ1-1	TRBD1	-	CASSWTGETEAFF
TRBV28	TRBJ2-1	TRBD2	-	CASSLTASGKYEQFF
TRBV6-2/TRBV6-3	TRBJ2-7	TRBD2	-	CASSSLLAGVNEQYF
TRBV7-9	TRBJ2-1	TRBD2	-	CASTSSASGEGLYYNEQFF
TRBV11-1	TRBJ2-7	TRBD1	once	CASSPRQGRYEQYF
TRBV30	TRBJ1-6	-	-	CAWGRGVRNSPLHF
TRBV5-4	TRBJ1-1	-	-	CASSRDFARAFF
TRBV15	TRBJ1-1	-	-	CATSTPEGGNTEAFF
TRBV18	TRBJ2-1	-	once	CASSTWSSYNEQFF
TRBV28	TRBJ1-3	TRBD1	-	CASSGQVLTGNTIYF
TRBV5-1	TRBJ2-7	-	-	CASSLRDTAYEQYF